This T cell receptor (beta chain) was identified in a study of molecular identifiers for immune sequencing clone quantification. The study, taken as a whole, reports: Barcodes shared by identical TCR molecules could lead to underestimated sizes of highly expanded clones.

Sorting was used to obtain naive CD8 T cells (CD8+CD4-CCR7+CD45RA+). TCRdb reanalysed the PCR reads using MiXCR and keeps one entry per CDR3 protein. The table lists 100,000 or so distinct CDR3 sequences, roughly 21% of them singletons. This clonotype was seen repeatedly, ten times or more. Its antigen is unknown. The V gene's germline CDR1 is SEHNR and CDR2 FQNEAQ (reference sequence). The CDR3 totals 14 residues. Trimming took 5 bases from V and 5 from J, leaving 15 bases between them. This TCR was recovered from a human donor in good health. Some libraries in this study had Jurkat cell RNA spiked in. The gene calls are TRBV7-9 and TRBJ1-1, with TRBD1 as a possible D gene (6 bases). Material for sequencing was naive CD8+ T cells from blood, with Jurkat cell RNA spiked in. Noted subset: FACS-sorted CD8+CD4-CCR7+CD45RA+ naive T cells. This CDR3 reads CASSLDRRGTEAFF. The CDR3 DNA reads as TGTGCCAGCAGCCTCGATCGGAGGGGGACTGAAGCTTTCTTT. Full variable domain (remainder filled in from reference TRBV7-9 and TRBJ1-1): DTGVSQNPRHKITKRGQNVTFRCDPISEHNRLYWYRQTLGQGPEFLTYFQNEAQLEKSRLLSDRFSAERPKGSFSTLEIQRTEQGDSAMYLCASSLDRRGTEAFFGQGTRLTVV.